This T cell receptor (beta chain) was observed in a study of cytomegalovirus exposure and HLA in healthy donors. PCR involved 60 Vbeta and 13 Jbeta primers. Sequencing used immunoSEQ multiplex PCR; TCRdb keeps in-frame clones, though not all of them. The sample consists of more than 75,000 clones, over 65% of them appearing once. This CDR3 has 17 residues. From germline, CDR1 is MNHEY and CDR2 SMNVEV (reference sequence). With 5 bases clipped from V and 7 bases from J, the junction kept 17 bases outside the gene matches. This clone turned up a few times. Its antigen is currently unknown. Findings and caveats of the study: TCR sequences were mostly rare, though some public TCRs occurred in many donors. One cluster of highly shared sequence variants probably arose as a sequencing artifact.

The origin of this receptor is a man aged 35-49 years in good health and CMV-seropositive. The sample comprised PBMCs. The chain recombines TRBV27 with TRBJ2-1, with TRBD2 matching 7 bases. The CDR3 region has the DNA TGTGCCAGCAGTCCCCCAAGTAGCGGTCCGGGGGGAAATGAGCAGTTCTTC. Encoded protein: CASSPPSSGPGGNEQFF.